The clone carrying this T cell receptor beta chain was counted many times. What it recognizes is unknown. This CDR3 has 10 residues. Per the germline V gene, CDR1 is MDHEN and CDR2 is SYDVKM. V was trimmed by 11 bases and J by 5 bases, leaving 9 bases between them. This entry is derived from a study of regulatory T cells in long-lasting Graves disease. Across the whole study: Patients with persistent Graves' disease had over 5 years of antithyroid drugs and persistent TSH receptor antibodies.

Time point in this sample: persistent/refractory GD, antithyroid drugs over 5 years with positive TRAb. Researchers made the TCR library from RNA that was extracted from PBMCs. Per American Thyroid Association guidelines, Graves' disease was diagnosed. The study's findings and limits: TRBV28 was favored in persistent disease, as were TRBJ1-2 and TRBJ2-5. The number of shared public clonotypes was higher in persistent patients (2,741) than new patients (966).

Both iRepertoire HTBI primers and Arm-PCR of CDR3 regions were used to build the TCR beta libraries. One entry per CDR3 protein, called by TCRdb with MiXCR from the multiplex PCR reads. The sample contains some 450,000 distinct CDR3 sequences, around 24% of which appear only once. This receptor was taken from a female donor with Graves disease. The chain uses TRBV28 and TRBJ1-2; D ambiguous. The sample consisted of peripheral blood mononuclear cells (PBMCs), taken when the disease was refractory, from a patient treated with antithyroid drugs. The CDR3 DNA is TGTGCCGCCTCCTCATATGGCTACACCTTC. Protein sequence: CAASSYGYTF.